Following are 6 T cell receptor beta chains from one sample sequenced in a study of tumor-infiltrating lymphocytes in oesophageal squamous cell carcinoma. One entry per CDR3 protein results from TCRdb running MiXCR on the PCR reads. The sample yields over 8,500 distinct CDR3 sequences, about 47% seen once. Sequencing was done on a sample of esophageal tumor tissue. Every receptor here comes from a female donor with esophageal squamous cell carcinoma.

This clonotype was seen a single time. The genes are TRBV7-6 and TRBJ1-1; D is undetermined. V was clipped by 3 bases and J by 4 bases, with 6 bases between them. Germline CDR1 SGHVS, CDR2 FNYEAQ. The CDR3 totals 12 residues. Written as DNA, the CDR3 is TGTGCCAGCAGCTTTTTAGGCACTGAAGCTTTCTTT. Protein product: CASSFLGTEAFF.

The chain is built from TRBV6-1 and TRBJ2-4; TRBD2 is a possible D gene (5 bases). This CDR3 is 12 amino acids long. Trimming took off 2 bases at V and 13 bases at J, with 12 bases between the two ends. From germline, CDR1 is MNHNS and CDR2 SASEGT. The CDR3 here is CASSEIGREQYF. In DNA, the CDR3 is TGTGCCAGCAGTGAAATAGGGAGAGAGCAGTACTTC.

CDR3 loop: CASSIGWKDKLFF. CDR3 in DNA: TGTGCCAGTAGTATAGGTTGGAAGGACAAACTGTTTTTT. V gene TRBV19 combines with J gene TRBJ1-4; D gene unclear. Germline V gene lookup returns CDR1 LNHDA and CDR2 SQIVND (reference sequence). This CDR3 region has 13 residues. V lost 1 base, J lost 11 bases, and 11 bases lay in between.

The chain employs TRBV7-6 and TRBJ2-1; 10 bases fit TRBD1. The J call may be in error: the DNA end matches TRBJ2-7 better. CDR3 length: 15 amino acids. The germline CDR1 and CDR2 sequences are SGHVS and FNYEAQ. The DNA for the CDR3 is TGTGCCAGCAGCAACCGGGACAGGGGCTCCTACGAGCAGTACTTC. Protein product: CASSNRDRGSYEQYF.

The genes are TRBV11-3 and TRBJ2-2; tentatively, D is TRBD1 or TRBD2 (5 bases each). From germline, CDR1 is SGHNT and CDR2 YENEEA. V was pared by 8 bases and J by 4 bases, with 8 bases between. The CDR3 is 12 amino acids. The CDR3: CASEGSTGELFF. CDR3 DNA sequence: TGTGCCAGCGAGGGGAGCACCGGGGAGCTGTTTTTT.

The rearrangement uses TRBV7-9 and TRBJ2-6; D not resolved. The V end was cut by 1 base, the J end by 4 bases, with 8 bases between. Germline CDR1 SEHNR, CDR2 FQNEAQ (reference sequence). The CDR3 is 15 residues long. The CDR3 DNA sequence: TGTGCCAGCAGCTTAGGTGAGGTAGGGGCCAACGTCCTGACTTTC. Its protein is CASSLGEVGANVLTF.